The present T cell receptor (beta chain) was sequenced within a study of blood T cells in healthy people across ages. CDR1 is SGHRS, CDR2 YFSETQ, per germline. V was trimmed by 1 base and J by 3 bases, leaving 12 bases between them. The CDR3 spans 15 residues. A second roughly 6 to 12 cycle PCR used barcoded and J-beta primers. MiXCR, run by TCRdb on the 5' RACE reads, gives a single entry per CDR3 protein. This table holds almost 550,000 distinct CDR3 sequences, 24% found once. This clonotype has just a few counts. A further study also used this sample, focusing on T cells of mothers and their children. From that second work: There were no persistent microchimeric T cell clones detected.

The source material was blood. The source of this sequence is a boy younger than 18 in good health. The chain links TRBV5-1 to TRBJ2-3; no clear D. CDR3 DNA: TGCGCCAGCAGCTTGCTAGGGTTCACGACAGATACGCAGTATTTT. Its protein is CASSLLGFTTDTQYF.